This record concerns one T cell receptor beta chain sequence. The CDR3 loop spans 17 amino acids. V gave up 2 bases and J gave up 1 base, with 18 bases separating them. The V gene's germline CDR1 is SGHAT and CDR2 FQNNGV. The sample comes from a study of blood T cell repertoires in COVID-19. The repertoire was sequenced with immunoSEQ multiplex PCR; TCRdb's copy has only in-frame clones and lacks some. This table holds 300,000 to 450,000 clones, about 90% found once. This rearrangement joins TRBV11-2 to TRBJ2-7; a weak D match, TRBD2 (6 bases). The material sequenced was PBMCs or T cells enriched from blood (not recorded which). The TCR sequence derives from a man in his forties or fifties in a cohort exposed to, infected with or recovered from COVID-19 (not recorded which). The CDR3 sequence is CASSLSRSGSPSYEQYF. CDR3 sequence (DNA): TGTGCCAGCAGCTTATCCAGAAGCGGGTCCCCATCCTACGAGCAGTACTTC.